This entry features one T cell receptor beta chain sequence. This sample is drawn from a study of blood T cell repertoires in COVID-19. As for the study in general: The samples span acute and convalescent COVID-19 from the United States, Italy and Spain. PBMCs, B-cell-depleted T cells, or T cells provided the cDNA or gDNA that made up the material.

The V gene end was trimmed by 3 bases and the J gene end by 10 bases; junction bases not matched to a gene: 3. This CDR3 has 12 amino acids. Per the original methods: Reference gene primer amplification yielded estimated nucleated cell counts. The assay was immunoSEQ multiplex PCR, and TCRdb's table has in-frame clones only and misses some. The DNA gave D and trimming, while V, J and clone size come from that table. Seen here are about 190,000 clones, more than 75% observed once, and the top ten hold 2.7%. What was sequenced was peripheral blood. The clonotype originates from a man aged 35 to 55 with active or convalescent COVID-19. The V gene is TRBV12-3 or TRBV12-4, the J gene TRBJ1-1, with 9 bases that match TRBD1. The CDR3 DNA reads as TGTGCCAGCAGTTTGGGACAGGGAAGAGCTTTCTTT. Translating it yields CASSLGQGRAFF.